These 3 T cell receptor beta chains were all obtained from the same sample, sequenced in a study of early T cells in non-severe SARS-CoV-2 infection. TCRdb itself ran the 5' RACE reads through MiXCR, one entry per CDR3 protein. The data contain almost 65,000 distinct CDR3 sequences, around 4.7% of them seen just once; the ten biggest clones take up 4.9%. What was sequenced was whole blood. The receptor set was obtained from an adult who was a healthcare worker with PCR-confirmed SARS-CoV-2 infection or an uninfected control (not recorded which).

This clonotype was detected ten times or more. CDR3 loop: CASRPGRQFF. In DNA, the CDR3 is TGTGCCAGCAGACCCGGTCGGCAGTTCTTC. The gene calls are TRBV6-4 and TRBJ2-1, with no clear D. The CDR3 covers 10 residues. Germline CDR1 reads MRHNA; CDR2 reads SNTAGT. Trimming took off 6 bases at V and 12 bases at J, with 9 bases between the two ends.

In this sample, this clonotype turned up many times. The chain is built from TRBV3-1 and TRBJ1-1; D is perhaps TRBD1 (6 bases). Per the germline V gene, CDR1 is LGHDT and CDR2 is YNNKEL (reference sequence). This CDR3 contains 13 residues. V was shortened by 5 bases and J by 7 bases, with 14 bases between the two germline ends. The CDR3 DNA reads as TGTGCCAGCAGCAAGACAGGAGGTTATGAAGCTTTCTTT. It is translated as CASSKTGGYEAFF. Full variable domain (outside the CDR3, taken from reference TRBV3-1 and TRBJ1-1): DTAVSQTPKYLVTQMGNDKSIKCEQNLGHDTMYWYKQDSKKFLKIMFSYNNKELIINETVPNRFSPKSPDKAHLNLHINSLELGDSAVYFCASSKTGGYEAFFGQGTRLTVV.

This clonotype was picked up many times. The J gene is TRBJ2-2, the V gene TRBV30; D unresolved. Trimming removed 2 bases at V and 4 bases at J, with 5 bases between. This CDR3 is built from 12 residues. From germline, CDR1 is GTSNPN and CDR2 SVGIG (reference sequence). The CDR3 DNA follows: TGTGCCTGGAGTCTAGGCACCGGGGAGCTGTTTTTT. Its translation: CAWSLGTGELFF.